Presented here are 2 T cell receptor beta chains from one specimen sequenced in a study of blood T cell repertoires in COVID-19. This table comes from immunoSEQ multiplex PCR, and its TCRdb copy is limited to in-frame clones, with some not included. The sample lists fewer than 25,000 clones, over 75% occurring once. Source material: peripheral blood. The origin of the receptors is a human donor in a cohort sampled during active COVID-19. The donor label of this sample is uncertain.

The V gene is TRBV7-2, the J gene TRBJ2-6, with D possibly being TRBD1 (6 bases). Trimming took off 6 bases at V and 0 bases at J, with 12 bases between the two ends. The CDR3 length is 16 residues. Germline V gene lookup returns CDR1 SGHTA and CDR2 FQGNSA. The CDR3 is CASRMQGTSGANVLTF. CDR3 DNA sequence: TGTGCCAGCAGGATGCAGGGGACCTCTGGGGCCAACGTCCTGACTTTC. Supplemented by reference TRBV7-2 and TRBJ2-6, the full variable domain reads GAGVSQSPSNKVTEKGKDVELRCDPISGHTALYWYRQSLGQGLEFLIYFQGNSAPDKSGLPSDRFSAERTGGSVSTLTIQRTQQEDSAVYLCASRMQGTSGANVLTFGAGSRLTVL.

CDR3 bases: TGTGCCACCAGCAGAGATTTCGGGACAAGGAATGAGCAGTTCTTC. It yields the protein CATSRDFGTRNEQFF. V is TRBV15 and J is TRBJ2-1; tentative D call: TRBD1 (6 bases). Germline V gene data show CDR1 as LNHNV and CDR2 as YYDKDF (reference sequence). The CDR3 covers 15 residues. Trimming took off 0 bases at V and 7 bases at J, with 13 bases between the two ends.